Here is one T cell receptor (beta chain) with its context. This clonotype has only a few counts. The antigen it binds to is not known. Nothing much larger sits one base from this clone, and base qualities are not available. The treatment or condition label, read with the paper, signifies: live attenuated yellow fever vaccine strain. At each blood-draw timepoint, two biological replicates of bulk PBMCs were collected. PBMCs were isolated from peripheral blood using a standard Ficoll-Paque protocol. TriZol was used to extract RNA from bulk PBMCs, from CD4 and CD8 fractions, and from dextramer-positive and dextramer-negative fractions. Synthesis of TCR cDNA relied on 5'RACE template switching, a step that introduced a universal primer site along with unique molecular identifiers. Priming of cDNA synthesis was performed from both the TCR alpha and TCR beta constant segments. Two PCR steps were used to amplify libraries, with sample barcodes and sequencing adapters being added in the second step. Sequencing of libraries was done on Illumina HiSeq 2500 (2x100 bp) or NovaSeq (2x150 bp). Per the original workflow: Demultiplexing of reads and collapsing into UMI consensus sequences were performed with MIGEC, and V(D)J alignment was carried out with MiXCR. Using edgeR on replicate PBMC samples, clonotypes were called vaccine-responding if FDR was below 0.01 and the log2 fold change was above 5 up to day 15. Each bulk clonotype was labeled CD4 or CD8 based on which sequenced repertoire, CD4 or CD8, contained the clonotype at higher abundance. The raw public reads went through TCRdb reprocessing: fastp at Q25, MiXCR clone calling, in-frame beta chains kept. Each CDR3 protein gets just one entry, which takes the most common genes and DNA from the rows behind it. The V and J calls were determined by TCRdb, not by the authors. The sample includes 510,000 or so distinct CDR3 sequences, with 19% observed a single time. The ten largest clones take up around an eighth of the sample.

The V end loses 2 bases and the J end loses 4 bases, and a stretch of 11 bases separates them. The germline V gene provides CDR1 SGHDT and CDR2 YYEEEE. From the cysteine up to the phenylalanine, the CDR3 has a length of 14 residues. Of all the DNA, just the CDR3 is kept, 42 bases in frame from base 1. This entry belongs to a study of T cells after yellow fever vaccination (dated by TCRdb to about 2019). The study in broad terms: The SMART-Seq v4 Ultra Low Input RNA kit was used to prepare libraries from fractions with low cell numbers. To follow T-cell clones before and after both primary and booster YFV17D yellow fever vaccination, bulk TCR alpha and beta repertoires underwent longitudinal sequencing. Blood was drawn at multiple timepoints before and after primary and secondary immunization, with bulk PBMC replicates and cell subsets isolated. Two healthy male donors made up the cohort, one aged 18 to 29 years and the other aged 30 to 39 years. Summary of the overall study and its limitations: Compared with the primary T-cell response, the secondary T-cell response was faster but weaker, reaching its peak on day 5 rather than on day 15. A small share of clonotypes was detected in both CD4 and CD8 compartments, with the overlap likely arising from convergent recombination. After the booster, most of the clones that had expanded following primary vaccination were detected again (almost 98% of CD4 and 80% to 90% of CD8), which suggests that memory was broadly maintained. Because the study included only a couple of donors, the extent to which the findings can be generalized is limited. Because abundant contaminating clonotypes from the bulk population could be contained in FACS-sorted repertoires, computational filtering was required.

In this chain, TRBV5-6 is recombined with TRBJ2-3; the D gene is unclear. The source of this sequence is a man aged 25 to 45 who received the YFV17D yellow fever vaccine. Sequencing was performed on PBMCs, taken 15 days after the yellow fever booster vaccination. CDR3 reads: CASSFPDTSDTQYF. The DNA sequence is given as TGTGCCAGCAGCTTTCCGGATACGTCAGATACGCAGTATTTT.